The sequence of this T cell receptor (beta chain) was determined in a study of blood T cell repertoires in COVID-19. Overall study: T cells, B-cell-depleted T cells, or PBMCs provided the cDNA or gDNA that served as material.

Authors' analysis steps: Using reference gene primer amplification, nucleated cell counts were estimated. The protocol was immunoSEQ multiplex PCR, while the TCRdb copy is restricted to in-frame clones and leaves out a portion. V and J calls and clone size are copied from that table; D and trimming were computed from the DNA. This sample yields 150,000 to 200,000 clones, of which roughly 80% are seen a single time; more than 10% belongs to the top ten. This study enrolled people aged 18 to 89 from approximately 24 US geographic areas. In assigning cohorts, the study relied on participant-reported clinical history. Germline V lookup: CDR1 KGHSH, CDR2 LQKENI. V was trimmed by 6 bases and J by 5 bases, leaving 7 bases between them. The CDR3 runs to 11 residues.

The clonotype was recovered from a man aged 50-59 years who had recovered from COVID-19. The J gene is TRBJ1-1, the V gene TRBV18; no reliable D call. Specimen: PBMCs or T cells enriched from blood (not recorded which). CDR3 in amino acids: CASSSRTEAFF. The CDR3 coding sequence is TGTGCCAGCTCGTCGAGAACTGAAGCTTTCTTT.